Described below is a single T cell receptor (beta chain) sequence and its context. Its antigen is undetermined. The approximately 17-32 mg bulk tissue piece was not sorted before simultaneous RNA and DNA extraction. Surgical resection was the treatment these patients received for primary liver carcinoma. The authors made TCR beta cDNA from roughly 480 ng total RNA with a constant-region primer. Sequencing libraries for TCR beta derived from three nested multiplex PCR rounds that used slightly modified ARM-PCR. Forward primers for TRBV1-TRBV30 and a C-beta reverse primer served the first two PCR rounds, at roughly 10 cycles each. TCRdb reprocessed the multiplex PCR reads via MiXCR and lists one record per CDR3 protein. The sample gives fewer than 80,000 distinct CDR3 sequences, about 75% of which show up once; roughly 28% is in the top ten. The V gene's germline CDR1 is SGHAT and CDR2 FQNNGV. The CDR3 has 16 residues.

This record belongs to a study of tumor-infiltrating lymphocytes in primary liver carcinoma. Overall study results and limits: Blood trailed tumors significantly in top-250-clone fraction (p = 0.039).

This receptor was obtained from a man aged 40-49 years with primary liver carcinoma and hepatitis B virus infection. J is TRBJ2-1 and V is TRBV11-2; a weak D match, TRBD2 (6 bases). Sequences were obtained from tumor-adjacent normal liver tissue. CDR3 amino acids: CVNSLELLARMNEQFF. The CDR3 DNA is TGTGTGAACAGCTTAGAGCTCCTAGCGAGAATGAATGAGCAGTTCTTC. Supplemented by reference TRBV11-2 and TRBJ2-1, the full variable domain reads EAGVAQSPRYKIIEKRQSVAFWCNPISGHATLYWYQQILGQGPKLLIQFQNNGVVDDSQLPKDRFSAERLKGVDSTLKIQPAKLEDSAVYLCVNSLELLARMNEQFFGPGTRLTVL.